This TCR beta chain emerged from a study of T-cell reconstitution after alpha-beta-depleted transplantation in children (dated by TCRdb to the mid-2010s). In the study overall: Using TCR repertoire profiling, the study quantitatively followed how T-cell immune reconstitution unfolded in children after TCRalphabeta/CD19-depleted allogeneic hematopoietic cell transplantation. Here is what the overall study found, with its caveats: In some patients, the high TCRbeta diversity seen at day 60 was put down to recipient T cells and intrathymic progenitors that had survived conditioning. About two months after transplant, the apparently early recovery of alphabetaT-cell counts reportedly depended on just several hundred clones that had expanded rapidly and came from non-depleted graft cells. Over subsequent months, a decline in hyperexpanded clone frequencies was noted, and after one year, T-cell counts and TCRbeta diversity were mostly ascribed to newly produced T cells.

Sample treatment or condition, as interpreted from the label and publication: allogeneic hematopoietic cell transplantation with graft depleted of TCRalphabeta T cells and CD19 B cells. TCRalphabeta/CD19-depleted allogeneic hematopoietic cell grafts were given to the transplant recipients, all of whom were children. The CDR3 goes from the cysteine to the phenylalanine over 14 residues. The DNA shown is the 42-base CDR3, in frame from base 1. Relative to germline, V is missing 0 bases and J is missing 5 bases, with 5 bases of the junction outside any gene match. CDR1 is given as SGHRS and CDR2 as YFSETQ, both from the germline V gene. A remark on this clonotype: No antigen is known for it. Base qualities are missing; no much larger clone stands one base away.

The library was obtained by PCR. For sequencing, an Illumina HiSeq 2500 was employed. TCR library preparation used molecular barcoding, with unique molecular identifiers applied to normalize quantification of the TCRbeta repertoire. TCRdb passed the public sequencing reads through fastp at Q25 and MiXCR, retaining productive beta sequences. Here each entry gathers all rows of one CDR3 protein and keeps the most common genes and DNA. In this sample the table shows about 1,000,000 distinct CDR3 sequences, roughly 29% of which occur a single time. The ten most abundant clones make up under 30% of the sample.

The sample was PBMCs, mostly from graft donor cells, taken 360 days after TCRalphabeta/CD19-depleted stem cell transplant. The clonotype comes from a boy in the first two years of life who had a stem cell transplant for SCID, so the T cells may come from the graft donor. This receptor chain uses TRBV5-1 and TRBJ2-7, and 7 junction bases match TRBD1. Here the CDR3 is given as CASSLEGARNEQYF. The DNA sequence reads TGCGCCAGCAGCTTGGAGGGGGCGCGAAACGAGCAGTACTTC. The entire variable domain, with the stretches around the CDR3 drawn from the reference TRBV5-1 and TRBJ2-7 proteins, is KAGVTQTPRYLIKTRGQQVTLSCSPISGHRSVSWYQQTPGQGLQFLFEYFSETQRNKGNFPGRFSGRQFSNSRSEMNVSTLELGDSALYLCASSLEGARNEQYFGPGTRLTVT.